This note documents a single TCR beta chain sequence. This sample is drawn from a study of CD8 T cells in Susac syndrome. Turning to the study itself: Patients with Susac syndrome had blood drawn and were at that point therapy-naive, on corticosteroids, or on intravenous immunoglobulin alone.

Germline CDR1 SGHRS, CDR2 YFSETQ. The CDR3 length is 14 residues. Between the trimmed V and J ends, which lost 0 bases and 2 bases, there was a span of 7 bases. Reverse transcription of roughly 0.45 to 1 ug RNA was carried out with random hexamers. One entry per CDR3 protein results from TCRdb running MiXCR on the immunoSEQ multiplex PCR reads. In the table there are 210,000 or so distinct CDR3 sequences, about 94% of which are singletons. This chain joins TRBV5-1 and TRBJ2-3, with a possible D match to TRBD1 (6 bases). The sequence derives from a human donor with Susac syndrome. Sequencing was performed on CD4+ T cells from PBMCs. The CDR3 sequence: CASSLDRATDTQYF. The DNA of the CDR3 is TGCGCCAGCAGCTTGGACAGGGCCACAGATACGCAGTATTTT.